The 2 T cell receptor beta chains listed next were all sequenced from one sample in a study of CD8+CD57+ T cells in acquired aplastic anemia. TCR beta VDJ and CDR3 profiling used genomic DNA as template. From the reads, TCRdb called clonotypes with MiXCR, one entry per CDR3 protein. The table has just over 450,000 distinct CDR3 sequences, around 33% seen once; the top ten hold 0.8% to 0.85%. Selection for sequencing was limited to patients who had shown CD8+CD57+ cell expansion by flow cytometry. The source material was sorted CD4+, CD8+, or CD8+CD57+ T cells (not recorded which) from PBMCs. Every receptor here comes from a human donor with aplastic anemia.

Many counts were recorded for this clonotype. The CDR3: CAISEGQGAGQPQHF. The CDR3 coding sequence is TGTGCCATCAGTGAGGGGCAGGGGGCAGGTCAGCCCCAGCATTTT. V usage is TRBV10-3 and J usage is TRBJ1-5; TRBD1 matches 8 bases. The V gene end was trimmed by 2 bases and the J gene end by 6 bases; junction bases not matched to a gene: 6. The V gene's germline CDR1 is ENHRY and CDR2 SYGVKD. CDR3 length equals 15 residues.

This clonotype was recorded at least ten times. The chain carries TRBV15 and TRBJ2-1, with a weak D call TRBD1 (5 bases). Germline CDR1 reads LNHNV; CDR2 reads YYDKDF (reference sequence). Trimming removed 1 base at V and 4 bases at J, with 8 bases between. This CDR3 comprises 14 residues. The CDR3 reads CATSRVGDYNEQFF. The CDR3 bases are TGTGCCACCAGCAGAGTAGGGGATTACAATGAGCAGTTCTTC.